This entry lists 23 T cell receptor beta chains sequenced from one sample in a study of blood T cell repertoires in COVID-19. Libraries were prepared by immunoSEQ multiplex PCR; TCRdb keeps only in-frame clonotypes and omits some of them. The table has approximately 84,000 clones, around four fifths seen once; the top ten hold around 10%. Sequenced: peripheral blood. Every receptor here comes from a human donor in a cohort sampled during active COVID-19.

The chain combines TRBV5-1 with TRBJ2-7; 9 nucleotides agree with TRBD1. The CDR3 runs to 15 residues. The germline gives CDR1 SGHRS, CDR2 YFSETQ. Losses at the gene ends were 5 bases for V and 1 base for J; bases not matched to a gene: 7. CDR3 sequence: CASREGTGISYEQYF. Written as DNA, the CDR3 is TGCGCCAGCAGGGAAGGGACAGGGATTTCCTACGAGCAGTACTTC. Variable domain in full (rest from reference TRBV5-1 and TRBJ2-7): KAGVTQTPRYLIKTRGQQVTLSCSPISGHRSVSWYQQTPGQGLQFLFEYFSETQRNKGNFPGRFSGRQFSNSRSEMNVSTLELGDSALYLCASREGTGISYEQYFGPGTRLTVT.

This clone was seen just once. This chain uses TRBV7-2 with TRBJ2-4, with a possible D match to TRBD2 (5 bases). CDR1 is SGHTA, CDR2 FQGNSA, per germline. The ends were cut back, 2 bases at V and 3 bases at J, with 8 bases in the middle. The CDR3 sequence is 14 residues long. The CDR3 here is CASSLFRDKNIQYF. The CDR3 nucleotides read TGTGCCAGCAGCTTATTCCGGGACAAAAACATTCAGTACTTC.

The chain employs TRBV27 and TRBJ1-2; TRBD1 matches at 8 bases. With V trimmed by 6 bases and J by 4 bases, 7 bases remained unmatched. This CDR3 spans 14 amino acids. Looked up from germline, CDR1 is MNHEY and CDR2 is SMNVEV (reference sequence). CDR3 in amino acids: CASSPGQDIYGYTF. CDR3 nucleotide sequence: TGTGCCAGCAGCCCGGGACAGGACATCTATGGCTACACCTTC.

This clone was counted between two and nine times. The rearrangement links TRBV29-1 to TRBJ1-1; D perhaps matches TRBD1 (5 bases). CDR1 is SQVTM and CDR2 is ANQGSEA in the germline V gene. This CDR3 contains 12 residues. Between the trimmed V and J ends, which lost 7 bases and 6 bases, there was a span of 15 bases. The CDR3, as DNA: TGCAGCGCCCAGGGCGGCGGGGCTGAAGCTTTCTTT. This encodes CSAQGGGAEAFF.

V gene TRBV10-1 combines with J gene TRBJ1-6, with 8 nucleotides matching TRBD1. J lost 8 bases, V lost 4 bases, and 4 bases had no gene match. The CDR3 consists of 14 residues. CDR1 and CDR2 from the germline V gene are WNHNN and SYGVQD (reference sequence). For the CDR3, the DNA is TGCGCCAGCAGTGTAAGCAGGGGGCATTCACCCCTCCACTTT. Its translation: CASSVSRGHSPLHF.

This clone showed up just a few times. The chain employs TRBV20-1 and TRBJ1-5; no clear D. Germline CDR1 is DFQATT and CDR2 is SNEGSKA (reference sequence). Trimming removed 3 bases at V and 2 bases at J, with 20 bases between. The CDR3 runs 17 residues. CDR3 amino acids: CSASDFGSELGNQPQHF. DNA for the CDR3: TGCAGTGCTAGTGATTTCGGTAGTGAATTGGGCAATCAGCCCCAGCATTTT.

Only a few counts were recorded for this clone. J is TRBJ2-7 and V is TRBV4-1; D may be TRBD2 (6 bases). CDR1 is MGHRA, CDR2 YSYEKL, per germline. CDR3 length: 15 residues. Deletions cut 4 bases from V and 6 bases from J, with 19 bases between. CDR3 bases: TGCGCCAGCAGCCGCGTAATAGCGGAGCGGGTCGAGCAGTACTTC. Amino acids: CASSRVIAERVEQYF.

The V gene is TRBV6-4, the J gene TRBJ2-3; 7 nucleotides line up with TRBD2. The CDR3 has 17 residues. V was clipped by 0 bases and J by 4 bases; unmatched bases: 10. CDR1 and CDR2 from the germline V gene are MRHNA and SNTAGT. For the CDR3, the DNA is TGTGCCAGCAGTGACTCATGGGGGGGAGCAGACGCAGATACGCAGTATTTT. Amino acids: CASSDSWGGADADTQYF.

The chain joins TRBV2 to TRBJ1-2; D may be TRBD1 (6 bases). V lost 6 bases and J 2 bases, leaving 10 bases between the germline ends. The CDR3 consists of 13 residues. Germline values: CDR1 SNHLY, CDR2 FYNNEI. This CDR3 reads CASRSGQNYGYTF. CDR3 in DNA: TGTGCCAGCAGGTCGGGACAAAACTATGGCTACACCTTC. The whole variable domain, remainder taken from reference TRBV2 and TRBJ1-2, is EPEVTQTPSHQVTQMGQEVILRCVPISNHLYFYWYRQILGQKVEFLVSFYNNEISEKSEIFDDQFSVERPDGSNFTLKIRSTKLEDSAMYFCASRSGQNYGYTFGSGTRLTVV.

DNA of the CDR3: TGTGCCAGCAGCCCGATGGGGGGTCAGCCCCAGCATTTT. This codes for CASSPMGGQPQHF. The chain recombines TRBV7-9 with TRBJ1-5, with D perhaps TRBD1 (5 bases). The CDR3 totals 13 residues. CDR1 is SEHNR, CDR2 FQNEAQ, per germline (reference sequence). The V and J ends lost 5 bases and 6 bases respectively, with 11 bases between them. Together with reference TRBV7-9 and TRBJ1-5, the CDR3 gives the full variable domain: DTGVSQNPRHKITKRGQNVTFRCDPISEHNRLYWYRQTLGQGPEFLTYFQNEAQLEKSRLLSDRFSAERPKGSFSTLEIQRTEQGDSAMYLCASSPMGGQPQHFGDGTRLSIL.

The rearrangement links TRBV11-2 to TRBJ2-7; tentative D call: TRBD1 (5 bases). V was shortened by 4 bases and J by 6 bases, with 16 bases between the two germline ends. The CDR3 is 14 amino acids. The germline CDR1 and CDR2 sequences are SGHAT and FQNNGV. The CDR3 spells CASSYRTQSGEQYF. The CDR3 DNA reads as TGTGCCAGCAGCTACAGGACCCAGAGTGGCGAGCAGTACTTC.

The chain has TRBV6-2 or TRBV6-3 and TRBJ2-1; maybe TRBD1 (6 bases). The CDR3 totals 15 residues. Trimming shortened V by 5 bases and J by 6 bases, and 17 bases separated the two germline ends. Germline values: CDR1 MNHEY, CDR2 SVGEGT. CDR3 nucleotides: TGTGCCAGCAGTCTCTTTGGGGGCGCTGTCAATGAGCAGTTCTTC. Amino acid sequence: CASSLFGGAVNEQFF.

This chain uses TRBV4-1 with TRBJ2-5, with 12 bases aligning to TRBD1. Per the germline V gene, CDR1 is MGHRA and CDR2 is YSYEKL. The V and J ends lost 1 base and 5 bases, in that order; junction bases with no gene match: 5. The CDR3 sequence is 16 residues long. This CDR3 reads CASSQALGQGAETQYF. The CDR3 DNA follows: TGCGCCAGCAGCCAAGCATTGGGACAGGGGGCGGAGACCCAGTACTTC.

The rearrangement joins TRBV5-4 to TRBJ2-2, with 11 nucleotides matching TRBD2. Germline CDR1 and CDR2: SGHNT and YYREEE (reference sequence). The trim removed 3 bases at V and 8 bases at J, leaving 3 bases unmatched. There are 14 residues in the CDR3. The CDR3 loop reads CASSYSGRVGELFF. The DNA for the CDR3 is TGTGCCAGCAGCTATAGCGGGAGGGTTGGGGAGCTGTTTTTT.

The chain joins TRBV9 to TRBJ2-2, with unresolved D. The CDR3 extends over 13 amino acids. Germline assignment: CDR1 SGDLS and CDR2 YYNGEE. The germline V and J ends were trimmed by 0 bases and 7 bases, with 7 bases remaining between them. This CDR3 is CASSVVTDGELFF. In nucleotides, the CDR3 is TGTGCCAGCAGCGTAGTCACAGACGGGGAGCTGTTTTTT.

This clone was observed a single time. V and J are TRBV5-1 and TRBJ2-7; tentative D call: TRBD2 (6 bases). The CDR3 is made up of 16 amino acids. In germline, CDR1 is SGHRS, CDR2 YFSETQ. V was cut by 5 bases and J by 2 bases, with 20 bases left in between. CDR3 in amino acids: CASSSQAAGSTYEQYF. DNA for the CDR3: TGCGCCAGCAGTTCCCAGGCAGCGGGCTCCACCTACGAGCAGTACTTC.

CDR3 amino acids: CASTQGTGALETQYF. CDR3 DNA: TGTGCCAGCACCCAGGGGACAGGGGCGTTAGAGACCCAGTACTTC. The J gene is TRBJ2-5, the V gene TRBV7-9; TRBD1 matches at 10 bases. J was trimmed by 4 bases and V by 7 bases; bases with no gene match: 9. Looked up from germline, CDR1 is SEHNR and CDR2 is FQNEAQ (reference sequence). The CDR3 consists of 15 residues.

The CDR3 DNA is TGTGCCAGCCGCGGGGGGGTCGGGAACACTGAAGCTTTCTTT. As protein: CASRGGVGNTEAFF. This chain links TRBV7-2 with TRBJ1-1, with TRBD1 as a possible D gene (5 bases). The CDR3 has 14 amino acids. In germline, CDR1 is SGHTA, CDR2 FQGNSA. V was shortened by 8 bases and J by 1 base, with 14 bases between the two germline ends.

The chain links TRBV28 to TRBJ2-7; 11 nucleotides align to TRBD2. CDR3 length: 16 residues. V lost 2 bases, J lost 5 bases, and 8 bases stayed unmatched. Germline CDR1 is MDHEN and CDR2 is SYDVKM. The CDR3 spells CASSLPTSGAGNEQYF. CDR3 bases: TGTGCCAGCAGTTTACCGACTAGCGGGGCTGGGAACGAGCAGTACTTC.

The rearrangement links TRBV5-1 to TRBJ2-3; TRBD2 agrees at 10 bases. CDR3 size: 14 residues. Trimming took 8 bases from V and 2 from J; bases not matched to a gene: 5. Germline CDR1 is SGHRS and CDR2 is YFSETQ. This CDR3 reads CASQREGYTDTQYF. CDR3 DNA: TGCGCCAGTCAGCGGGAGGGGTACACAGATACGCAGTATTTT.

V gene TRBV7-2 combines with J gene TRBJ2-1; 14 bases match TRBD2. The germline V gene encodes CDR1 SGHTA and CDR2 FQGNSA. With V trimmed by 4 bases and J by 5 bases, 1 base remained unmatched. This CDR3 is built from 15 residues. CDR3 loop: CASSWTSGGNNEQFF. The CDR3 DNA follows: TGTGCCAGCAGCTGGACTAGCGGGGGGAACAATGAGCAGTTCTTC.

The chain links TRBV12-3 or TRBV12-4 to TRBJ1-1; a possible D gene is TRBD1 (5 bases). CDR3 length: 12 residues. Trimming removed 6 bases at V and 5 bases at J, with 10 bases between. The CDR3, as DNA: TGTGCCAGCAGGGGGGGGGAGACTGAAGCTTTCTTT. It codes for CASRGGETEAFF.

The CDR3 protein is CASSFLAGGPSNEQFF. CDR3 DNA: TGCGCCAGCAGTTTTCTAGCGGGGGGGCCGAGCAATGAGCAGTTCTTC. The genes are TRBV4-1 and TRBJ2-1, with 12 bases that match TRBD2. Germline V gives CDR1 MGHRA, CDR2 YSYEKL. Trimming cost V 6 bases and J 6 bases; bases outside gene matches: 9. CDR3 length: 16 amino acids.